This T cell receptor (beta chain) was identified during a study of blood T cell repertoires in COVID-19. Study information: T cells, B-cell-depleted T cells, or PBMCs provided the cDNA or gDNA that served as material.

There are many counts of this clone. Profiling relied on immunoSEQ multiplex PCR, and the TCRdb table lists in-frame clones only, not all of them. The sample includes about 190,000 clones, about 81% of them seen just once. Seattle patients were enrolled during active infection and followed longitudinally. The CDR3 sequence is 16 residues long. V lost 5 bases to trimming and J lost 0 bases; unmatched junction nucleotides: 8. From germline, CDR1 is SEHNR and CDR2 FQNEAQ (reference sequence). The TCR comes from a woman in her sixties or seventies with COVID-19, enrolled during active disease. The chain is built from TRBV7-9 and TRBJ2-3, with 7 bases lining up with TRBD2. Sample: peripheral blood. The CDR3 DNA is TGTGCCAGCAGCCCACCCTTCGGGGGGAGCACAGATACGCAGTATTTT. It codes for CASSPPFGGSTDTQYF.